This T cell receptor beta chain comes out of a study of blood T cell repertoires in COVID-19 (dated by TCRdb to 2018 to 2020). In terms of the full investigation: Collaborator samples came from the United States, Italy and Spain and covered acute and convalescent phases of COVID-19. The prospective study material was composed of cDNA or gDNA derived from T cells, B-cell-depleted T cells, or PBMCs. Deeply sampled blood TCRbeta repertoires from subjects exposed to, actively infected with, or recovered from COVID-19 were included in the dataset. The repertoires were made available in a free public database intended to serve as a resource for research on the immune response to SARS-CoV-2. Samples were obtained from the ongoing ImmuneRACE study (first 160 participants) and from 1,200 or so subjects provided by 6 global collaborators. Nearly every sample came with metadata listing a de-identified subject ID, COVID-19 status, age in years and sex. Where available, HLA class I and class II types were obtained from metadata supplied by the sample provider rather than from assay-based typing. The study at large found these results: The amount of clinical and demographic metadata varied by source and participant and was provided uncurated.

This clone occurred once. The antigen this receptor binds is unknown. Base qualities are not at hand, and no much larger clone is one base apart. TCRbeta CDR3 regions were amplified from genomic DNA using the immunoSEQ Assay, a bias-controlled multiplex PCR. The source study handled its data this way. The number of nucleated cells in each sample was estimated from the amplification of reference gene primers within the assay. Sequence reads were collapsed and filtered to measure the absolute abundance of every unique TCRbeta CDR3 rearrangement. For each sample, productive Simpson clonality was calculated by taking the square root of Simpson's diversity index across productive rearrangements. TCRdb took this table from immuneACCESS and kept in-frame rearrangements with V and J called. Such tables lack part of the clones; where checked against another copy, unresolved V genes explain under half of the gap, and the rest is unexplained. Clone size and V and J calls were adopted from that table, with D and trimming inferred from the DNA. The table for this sample lists approximately 90,000 clones; 85% of them were counted only once. The ten largest clones represent under 4.5% of the sample.

Sequences LNHDA (CDR1) and SQIVND (CDR2) are obtained from the germline V gene (reference sequence). The CDR3 runs 16 residues from the cysteine to the phenylalanine. The kept DNA is CDR3 alone, 48 bases in frame from the first base. V lost 2 bases and J lost 2 bases, and the count of bases not matched to a germline gene is 8. Whole blood was collected in K2EDTA tubes by collaborating institutions according to the institutions' own protocols. For TCRbeta analysis, collaborator samples were shipped as frozen whole blood, as isolated PBMCs, or as DNA extracted from either sample type. The origin of this receptor is a man between 60 and 75 years old with acute or convalescent COVID-19. This chain is built from TRBV19 and TRBJ1-2; TRBD1 lines up with 7 middle nucleotides. What was sequenced was peripheral blood. The sequenced DNA: TGTGCCAGTAGTATAAGGGCCGGGACAGAGAACTATGGCTACACCTTC. This gives the protein CASSIRAGTENYGYTF.